These 2 T cell receptor beta chains were sequenced from one sample in a study of identical twins. Via MiXCR, TCRdb re-called the 5' RACE reads, giving one row per CDR3 protein. In the table there are 550,000 to 700,000 distinct CDR3 sequences, approximately 9.6% of which are singletons. This sample also appeared in a second study, on yellow fever vaccine responses in identical twins.

The sample consisted of PBMCs. The origin of the receptors is a woman under 30 in good health.

Concerning this clonotype: At one boundary the junction diverges from the germline segment, which might be a read error. The V gene is TRBV6-1, the J gene TRBJ2-7; weak D call: TRBD1 (5 bases). The V gene's germline CDR1 is MNHNS and CDR2 SASEGT. This CDR3 contains 15 residues. The CDR3 nucleotides are TGTGCCAGCAGCCCTGCCCAGGGCCCTGGGTACGAGCAGTGCTTC. Protein product: CASSPAQGPGYEQCF.

The V and J genes are TRBV7-2 and TRBJ2-1, with D possibly being TRBD1 (5 bases). This CDR3 is 13 amino acids long. CDR1 and CDR2 from the germline V gene are SGHTA and FQGNSA. V lost 4 bases, J lost 14 bases, and 18 bases lay in between. The CDR3 DNA is TGTGCCAGCAGCTATAACCAGGGTGTAAACGAGTTCTTC. Its translation: CASSYNQGVNEFF.